In its sample, the clone carrying this T cell receptor (beta chain) was seen many times. Its antigen remains unidentified. The data stem from a study of T cell repertoires in cytomegalovirus infection. In the study overall: Through public TCR beta signatures, both CMV infection and matching HLA type were indicated. Study-wide points: There were HLA-C-restricted CMV-specific TCR beta clonotypes dominating the ex vivo response.

The V gene's germline CDR1 is SEHNR and CDR2 FQNEAQ (reference sequence). V lost 4 bases to trimming and J lost 0 bases, with 13 bases between them. The CDR3 has 17 amino acids. From the reads, TCRdb called clonotypes with MiXCR, one entry per CDR3 protein. The sample records over 300,000 distinct CDR3 sequences, roughly a sixth being singletons. The sequencing sample was made of PBMCs. This chain uses TRBV7-9 with TRBJ2-6; D possibly corresponds to TRBD1 (6 bases). The receptor comes from a human donor in good health (CMV status not recorded). Some clones in this sample may be carry-over from other donors' samples. CDR3: CASSSPGQSSGANVLTF. The CDR3 coding sequence is TGTGCCAGCAGCTCACCGGGACAAAGCTCTGGGGCCAACGTCCTGACTTTC.